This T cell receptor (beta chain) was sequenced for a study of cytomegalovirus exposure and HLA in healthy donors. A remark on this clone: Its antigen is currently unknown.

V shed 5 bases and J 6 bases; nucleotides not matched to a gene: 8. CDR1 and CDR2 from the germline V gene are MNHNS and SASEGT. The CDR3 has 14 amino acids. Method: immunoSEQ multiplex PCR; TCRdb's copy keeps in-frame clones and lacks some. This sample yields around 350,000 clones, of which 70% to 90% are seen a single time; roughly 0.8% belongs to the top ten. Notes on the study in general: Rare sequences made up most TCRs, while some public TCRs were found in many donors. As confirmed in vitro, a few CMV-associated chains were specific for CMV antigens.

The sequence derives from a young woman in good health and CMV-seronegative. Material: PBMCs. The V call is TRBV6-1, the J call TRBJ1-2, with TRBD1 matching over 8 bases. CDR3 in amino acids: CASSSGGGNDGYTF. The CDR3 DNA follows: TGTGCCAGCAGTTCAGGGGGCGGGAACGATGGCTACACCTTC.